These 21 T cell receptor beta chains were sequenced from one sample in a study of blood T cell repertoires in COVID-19. Profiled with immunoSEQ multiplex PCR; TCRdb holds only in-frame clones, not every one. The table records around 130,000 clones, roughly 84% of them present only once. Input material: peripheral blood. The receptors come from a man aged 30 to 39 with COVID-19, enrolled during active disease.

This clone was counted a single time. This sequence joins TRBV27 and TRBJ2-1; 13 bases line up with TRBD2. Germline CDR1 and CDR2: MNHEY and SMNVEV (reference sequence). V was clipped by 2 bases and J by 3 bases; unmatched bases: 22. This CDR3 spans 23 amino acids. CDR3 in DNA: TGTGCCAGCAGTTTAAAAAACCTAGAACTAGCGGGAGGGCCCGCACGTATCTACAATGAGCAGTTCTTC. Amino acids: CASSLKNLELAGGPARIYNEQFF.

In its sample, this clone was seen a few times. The J gene is TRBJ1-2, the V gene TRBV30; possible D gene TRBD1, 5 bases. Germline CDR1 is GTSNPN and CDR2 is SVGIG (reference sequence). The V gene lost 4 bases and the J gene lost 0 bases, with 12 bases spanning the gap. The CDR3 contains 14 residues. The CDR3 reads CAWITGSSNYGYTF. DNA for the CDR3: TGTGCCTGGATAACAGGTTCCTCTAACTATGGCTACACCTTC.

The gene calls are TRBV24-1 and TRBJ2-2; 7 bases are a match to TRBD1. The junction had 5 bases not matched to a gene; V was cut back by 12 bases and J by 2 bases. The CDR3 has 13 residues. The germline V gene encodes CDR1 KGHDR and CDR2 SFDVKD. The CDR3 sequence: CASGTVNTGELFF. The CDR3 DNA is TGTGCCTCTGGGACAGTCAACACCGGGGAGCTGTTTTTT.

The chain has TRBV6-5 and TRBJ1-1; no reliable D call. This CDR3 spans 13 amino acids. The V and J ends lost 2 bases and 6 bases respectively, with 10 bases between them. Germline CDR1 reads MNHEY; CDR2 reads SVGAGI. CDR3 coding DNA: TGTGCCAGCAGTTACGGGAGTCAATCTGAAGCTTTCTTT. This gives the protein CASSYGSQSEAFF.

V usage is TRBV2 and J usage is TRBJ2-3; 8 bases are shared with TRBD1. Germline loops: CDR1 SNHLY, CDR2 FYNNEI. The CDR3 consists of 15 residues. V was clipped by 5 bases and J by 3 bases; unmatched bases: 7. CDR3 in amino acids: CASSSGQGSTDTQYF. CDR3 DNA sequence: TGTGCCAGCAGTTCCGGACAGGGATCGACAGATACGCAGTATTTT.

V and J are TRBV6-5 and TRBJ2-6, with 11 bases matching TRBD1. Trimming took 10 bases from V and 4 from J; bases not matched to a gene: 6. Germline CDR1 MNHEY, CDR2 SVGAGI. This CDR3 comprises 15 residues. The CDR3 spells CATRTGGYGANVLTF. Written as DNA, the CDR3 is TGTGCCACCCGGACAGGGGGCTACGGGGCCAACGTCCTGACTTTC.

This rearrangement joins TRBV15 to TRBJ2-1; the D is unclear. Per germline, CDR1 LNHNV and CDR2 YYDKDF (reference sequence). The V and J ends lost 8 bases and 7 bases respectively, with 9 bases between them. CDR3 size: 11 residues. This CDR3 is CATARRNEQFF. The CDR3 nucleotides read TGTGCCACCGCGAGGAGAAATGAGCAGTTCTTC.

The chain links TRBV19 to TRBJ2-7, with 9 bases fitting TRBD2. The V segment lost 3 bases and the J segment 6 bases; nucleotides outside the gene matches: 6. CDR1 is LNHDA and CDR2 is SQIVND in the germline V gene (reference sequence). The CDR3 is made up of 14 amino acids. The CDR3 nucleotides are TGTGCCAGTAGTATCCCCGGGACTAGCCTCGAGCAGTACTTC. Translated, it gives CASSIPGTSLEQYF.

This rearrangement joins TRBV7-9 to TRBJ1-1; 7 positions agree with TRBD1. Trimming at V came to 5 bases and at J to 4 bases, leaving 10 bases not matched to a gene. Germline-derived CDR1 and CDR2 are SEHNR and FQNEAQ (reference sequence). The CDR3 runs 15 residues. Written as DNA, the CDR3 is TGTGCCAGCAGCGCGCAGGGGGGAACTGGCACTGAAGCTTTCTTT. Encoded protein: CASSAQGGTGTEAFF.

The gene calls are TRBV6-6 and TRBJ2-7, with D perhaps matching TRBD1 (6 bases). The germline gives CDR1 MNHNY, CDR2 SVGAGI (reference sequence). This CDR3 spans 14 amino acids. V dropped 6 bases and J dropped 2 bases, with 14 bases sitting between them. CDR3 loop: CASSKQGSPYEQYF. For the CDR3, the DNA is TGTGCCAGCAGCAAACAGGGAAGCCCCTACGAGCAGTACTTC.

The genes are TRBV15 and TRBJ1-1; maybe TRBD1 (5 bases). The CDR3 loop spans 15 amino acids. CDR1 and CDR2 (germline): LNHNV, YYDKDF (reference sequence). V dropped 0 bases and J dropped 5 bases, with 13 bases sitting between them. CDR3 bases: TGTGCCACCAGCAGAGATCGGGGGATGGGAACTGAAGCTTTCTTT. Translating it yields CATSRDRGMGTEAFF.

The chain employs TRBV5-4 and TRBJ1-2; D is undetermined. The CDR3 has 12 amino acids. The germline V gene encodes CDR1 SGHNT and CDR2 YYREEE (reference sequence). V lost 6 bases to trimming and J lost 4 bases, with 10 bases between them. CDR3 amino acids: CASTLGGYGYTF. The CDR3 DNA sequence: TGTGCCAGCACCCTGGGAGGCTATGGCTACACCTTC.

V usage is TRBV5-4 and J usage is TRBJ2-5, with D maybe TRBD2 (6 bases). The CDR3 length is 13 residues. With 4 bases removed from V and 8 bases from J, the gap between germline ends came to 15 bases. The germline CDR1 and CDR2 sequences are SGHNT and YYREEE (reference sequence). CDR3 region: CASSPRRGGTQYF. CDR3 DNA sequence: TGTGCCAGCAGCCCCAGACGGGGAGGAACCCAGTACTTC.

This clone was seen a few times. This chain connects TRBV7-3 to TRBJ1-2; 7 bases line up with TRBD1. Germline values: CDR1 SGHTA, CDR2 FQGTGA. The J segment lost 2 bases and the V segment lost 5 bases, leaving 2 bases of the junction unmatched. CDR3 length: 13 residues. The CDR3 DNA sequence: TGTGCCAGCAGCCCGGGACAGAACTATGGCTACACCTTC. Its translation is CASSPGQNYGYTF.

The chain employs TRBV28 and TRBJ1-5; 8 bases fit TRBD1. Trimming removed 5 bases from V and 9 bases from J; junction bases left unmatched: 15. This CDR3 contains 16 residues. Germline CDR1 MDHEN, CDR2 SYDVKM. In nucleotides, the CDR3 is TGTGCCAGCAGTACCCGGGACAGGCTAGGACGTCGGCCCCAGCATTTT. It specifies CASSTRDRLGRRPQHF.

This chain uses TRBV10-3 with TRBJ1-1; 9 bases are a match to TRBD1. Germline V lookup: CDR1 ENHRY, CDR2 SYGVKD. The CDR3 sequence is 13 residues long. J lost 3 bases, V lost 10 bases, and 6 bases had no gene match. The CDR3 reads CATDRGGDTEAFF. The DNA for the CDR3 is TGTGCCACGGACAGGGGAGGCGACACTGAAGCTTTCTTT.

This clone was recorded at least ten times. CDR3 sequence (DNA): TGTGCCAGCAGCTTTGAAGCGGGAGTTAGGAATGAGCAGTTCTTC. Translated: CASSFEAGVRNEQFF. The V call is TRBV7-2, the J call TRBJ2-1; TRBD2 agrees at 8 bases. Trimming at V came to 3 bases and at J to 7 bases, leaving 8 bases not matched to a gene. The CDR3 runs to 15 residues. Germline V gives CDR1 SGHTA, CDR2 FQGNSA.

V gene TRBV27 combines with J gene TRBJ2-2; D unclear. CDR3 length equals 11 residues. Germline V CDR1 and CDR2: MNHEY, SMNVEV (reference sequence). Trimming pared 6 bases from V and 5 bases from J, leaving 4 bases between. The CDR3 loop reads CASSRTGELFF. In DNA, the CDR3 is TGTGCCAGCAGCAGGACCGGGGAGCTGTTTTTT.

The chain is built from TRBV18 and TRBJ2-7, with 10 bases identical to TRBD2. Germline V gene lookup returns CDR1 KGHSH and CDR2 LQKENI. The CDR3 sequence is 14 residues long. The junction had 4 bases not matched to a gene; V was cut back by 3 bases and J by 5 bases. CDR3 sequence reads: CASSPGLANHEQYF. The CDR3 coding sequence is TGTGCCAGCTCACCGGGACTAGCGAACCACGAGCAGTACTTC.

The chain recombines TRBV28 with TRBJ1-2; no clear D gene. The germline V gene encodes CDR1 MDHEN and CDR2 SYDVKM. Trimming stripped 5 bases from V and 6 bases from J, with 13 bases between. There are 13 residues in the CDR3. CDR3: CASSAEVVDGYTF. In DNA, the CDR3 is TGTGCCAGCAGTGCTGAGGTGGTTGATGGCTACACCTTC.

The chain carries TRBV18 and TRBJ2-1; D not certain. This CDR3 region has 16 residues. Trimming shortened V by 2 bases and J by 4 bases, and 15 bases separated the two germline ends. Germline values: CDR1 KGHSH, CDR2 LQKENI. The CDR3 loop reads CASSPMTLAFYNEQFF. The CDR3 bases are TGTGCCAGCTCACCAATGACTCTGGCGTTTTACAATGAGCAGTTCTTC. Full variable domain (outside the CDR3, taken from reference TRBV18 and TRBJ2-1): NAGVMQNPRHLVRRRGQEARLRCSPMKGHSHVYWYRQLPEEGLKFMVYLQKENIIDESGMPKERFSAEFPKEGPSILRIQQVVRGDSAAYFCASSPMTLAFYNEQFFGPGTRLTVL.